These 21 T cell receptor beta chains were sequenced from one sample in a study of PD-L1 blockade in urothelial cancer. Measured with immunoSEQ multiplex PCR; TCRdb has only the in-frame clones, and not every one. The sample yields around 70,000 clones, about 90% seen once. As to time point: pretreatment peripheral blood. The sample in question was PBMCs, obtained around atezolizumab (anti-PD-L1) treatment. The receptors derive from a man in his 70s with urothelial cancer.

V and J are TRBV28 and TRBJ2-5; 8 bases are shared with TRBD2. V shed 8 bases, J shed 1 base, and the junction held 9 bases outside the gene matches. CDR1 is MDHEN and CDR2 is SYDVKM in the germline V gene. This CDR3 has 15 amino acids. CDR3 loop: CASHPGGRSQETQYF. The CDR3 DNA is TGTGCCAGCCACCCCGGCGGGAGGAGCCAAGAGACCCAGTACTTC.

The chain links TRBV10-3 to TRBJ1-2; maybe TRBD1 (5 bases). This CDR3 comprises 16 residues. Germline CDR1 is ENHRY and CDR2 is SYGVKD. V lost 4 bases and J 3 bases, leaving 18 bases between the germline ends. This chain's CDR3 is CAISAPAGPGDYGYTF. Here the CDR3 DNA reads TGTGCCATCAGTGCCCCCGCCGGGCCGGGGGACTATGGCTACACCTTC.

V is TRBV5-1 and J is TRBJ1-1, with D tentatively TRBD1 (6 bases). CDR3 length: 13 residues. V was cut by 4 bases and J by 1 base, with 8 bases left in between. Germline V CDR1 and CDR2: SGHRS, YFSETQ. This chain's CDR3 is CASSQGQNTEAFF. The CDR3 DNA reads as TGCGCCAGCAGCCAGGGACAGAACACTGAAGCTTTCTTT.

This clone was seen a single time. This sequence joins TRBV4-2 and TRBJ1-4; D ambiguous. V was pared by 0 bases and J by 2 bases, with 10 bases between. The CDR3 totals 16 residues. Germline V CDR1 and CDR2: LGHNA, YNFKEQ. The CDR3 region is CASSQEFPGTNEKLFF. DNA for the CDR3: TGTGCCAGCAGCCAAGAGTTTCCTGGCACTAATGAAAAACTGTTTTTT.

The rearrangement links TRBV5-1 to TRBJ2-1; 7 bases map to TRBD2. The junction had 5 bases not matched to a gene; V was cut back by 0 bases and J by 2 bases. CDR3 length: 16 residues. From germline, CDR1 is SGHRS and CDR2 YFSETQ. CDR3 in DNA: TGCGCCAGCAGCTTGGGAACTAGCGCCGCCTACAATGAGCAGTTCTTC. Its protein product is CASSLGTSAAYNEQFF. The full variable domain, completed using reference TRBV5-1 and TRBJ2-1, is KAGVTQTPRYLIKTRGQQVTLSCSPISGHRSVSWYQQTPGQGLQFLFEYFSETQRNKGNFPGRFSGRQFSNSRSEMNVSTLELGDSALYLCASSLGTSAAYNEQFFGPGTRLTVL.

This chain uses TRBV6-1 with TRBJ2-1; D gene uncertain. CDR3 size: 11 residues. Per the germline V gene, CDR1 is MNHNS and CDR2 is SASEGT. The ends were cut back, 6 bases at V and 6 bases at J, with 6 bases in the middle. The CDR3 region has the DNA TGTGCCAGCAGGATACTCAATGAGCAGTTCTTC. Its translation is CASRILNEQFF.

J is TRBJ2-1 and V is TRBV7-5; the D segment call TRBD2 is taken from the table without a DNA check. TRBV7-5 is an annotated pseudogene. The CDR3 has 16 residues. The CDR3 DNA reads as TGTGCCAGAACCCTGGGGACTTGGACTAATGACAATGAGCAGTTCTTC. Translating it yields CARTLGTWTNDNEQFF.

The chain uses TRBV28 and TRBJ1-4, with TRBD1 matching over 8 bases. The CDR3 extends over 14 amino acids. Germline trimming cut 10 bases from V and 7 bases from J; bases unmatched to any gene: 11. Germline CDR1 MDHEN, CDR2 SYDVKM. Here the CDR3 DNA reads TGTGCCACACGACAGGGGACGGGTATTGAAAAACTGTTTTTT. It yields the protein CATRQGTGIEKLFF.

This clone was recorded once. The J gene is TRBJ2-7, the V gene TRBV5-4; 9 positions match TRBD2. The germline gives CDR1 SGHNT, CDR2 YYREEE (reference sequence). The CDR3 covers 12 residues. J was trimmed by 6 bases and V by 2 bases; bases with no gene match: 0. CDR3: CASSLLAGEQYF. The CDR3 DNA reads as TGTGCCAGCAGCTTACTAGCGGGCGAGCAGTACTTC.

Comments on this clone: At one of its ends the junction is not consistent with the germline gene, which may arise from a read error. The chain uses TRBV28 and TRBJ2-7, with TRBD1 as a possible D gene (5 bases). The CDR3 has 10 amino acids. Germline V gene sequence: CDR1 MDHEN, CDR2 SYDVKM. Written as DNA, the CDR3 is TGTGCCAGCAGTTTCGGATCCAGGGTTTTC. Its translation: CASSFGSRVF.

The CDR3 DNA is TGTGCCATCAGTGAGCCGGGGGGAGATATAGGTGGCTACACCTTC. Its protein is CAISEPGGDIGGYTF. The chain has TRBV10-3 and TRBJ1-2; the D gene is possibly TRBD1 (5 bases). CDR1 and CDR2 from the germline V gene are ENHRY and SYGVKD. Trimming took off 2 bases at V and 7 bases at J, with 17 bases between the two ends. CDR3 length equals 15 residues.

This clone has just one count. The chain uses TRBV28 and TRBJ2-7; 7 bases map to TRBD1. The junction had 18 bases not matched to a gene; V was cut back by 7 bases and J by 0 bases. The CDR3 runs to 18 residues. Per germline, CDR1 MDHEN and CDR2 SYDVKM. The CDR3: CASTASPPGQANSYEQYF. As DNA, the CDR3 is TGTGCCAGCACCGCATCCCCTCCTGGACAGGCGAACTCCTACGAGCAGTACTTC.

The chain couples TRBV7-6 to TRBJ2-1; 9 bases align to TRBD2. This CDR3 contains 14 residues. The ends lost 11 bases at V and 8 bases at J; junction bases unmatched: 13. Germline V gene lookup returns CDR1 SGHVS and CDR2 FNYEAQ. CDR3 loop: CAAGGLAGSDEQFF. Here the CDR3 DNA reads TGTGCCGCCGGCGGGCTAGCGGGATCCGATGAGCAGTTCTTC.

The V call is TRBV28, the J call TRBJ2-7; TRBD1 matches 10 bases. CDR1 MDHEN and CDR2 SYDVKM come from the germline V gene. The CDR3 extends over 17 amino acids. V shed 4 bases, J shed 1 base, and the junction held 10 bases outside the gene matches. In nucleotides, the CDR3 is TGTGCCAGCAGTTCTCGTCCCGGGACAGGGGCATCCTACGAGCAGTACTTC. Protein product: CASSSRPGTGASYEQYF.

This chain joins TRBV18 and TRBJ1-4, with TRBD1 as a possible D gene (6 bases). Germline CDR1 and CDR2: KGHSH and LQKENI. CDR3 size: 15 residues. The germline V and J ends were trimmed by 4 bases and 3 bases, with 12 bases remaining between them. DNA of the CDR3: TGTGCCAGCTCACTTTCAGGGGCTGCTAATGAAAAACTGTTTTTT. Translated, it gives CASSLSGAANEKLFF.

The V gene is TRBV5-4, the J gene TRBJ2-2; 13 positions agree with TRBD2. With 4 bases clipped from V and 7 bases from J, the junction kept 7 bases outside the gene matches. CDR3 length: 16 amino acids. In germline, CDR1 is SGHNT, CDR2 YYREEE (reference sequence). The CDR3 sequence is CASSPGLAGVHGELFF. For the CDR3, the DNA is TGTGCCAGCAGCCCCGGACTAGCGGGAGTCCACGGGGAGCTGTTTTTT. Using reference TRBV5-4 and TRBJ2-2 for the parts outside the CDR3, the full variable domain is ETGVTQSPTHLIKTRGQQVTLRCSSQSGHNTVSWYQQALGQGPQFIFQYYREEENGRGNFPPRFSGLQFPNYSSELNVNALELDDSALYLCASSPGLAGVHGELFFGEGSRLTVL.

V gene TRBV19 combines with J gene TRBJ2-7, with 7 bases lining up with TRBD2. CDR1 is LNHDA, CDR2 SQIVND, per germline (reference sequence). There are 14 residues in the CDR3. With 3 bases clipped from V and 5 bases from J, the junction kept 7 bases outside the gene matches. CDR3 sequence (DNA): TGTGCCAGTAGTATGGCGGGAGCGATAAACGAGCAGTACTTC. Protein: CASSMAGAINEQYF.

The chain employs TRBV7-9 and TRBJ2-7; D ambiguous. The V end lost 3 bases, the J end lost 5 bases, and 8 bases lay between the germline ends. This CDR3 comprises 12 residues. The V gene's germline CDR1 is SEHNR and CDR2 FQNEAQ (reference sequence). CDR3 in DNA: TGTGCCAGCAGCTTCGGGTTGGACGAGCAGTACTTC. It encodes CASSFGLDEQYF.

The gene calls are TRBV7-8 and TRBJ1-5; perhaps TRBD1 as D (5 bases). The germline V gene has CDR1 SGHVS and CDR2 FQNEAQ. The V end lost 5 bases, the J end lost 7 bases, and 21 bases lay between the germline ends. The CDR3 has 16 amino acids. Here the CDR3 DNA reads TGTGCCAGCAGCCCGCTAAGACTGCAGGGAAGACAGCCCCAGCATTTT. Its translation: CASSPLRLQGRQPQHF.

The V and J genes are TRBV18 and TRBJ2-2; TRBD2 matches at 9 bases. The length of the CDR3 is 16 residues. V lost 2 bases and J lost 5; bases outside the gene matches: 6. Germline V gene data show CDR1 as KGHSH and CDR2 as LQKENI. The CDR3 nucleotides are TGTGCCAGCTCACCAATTAGCGGGAGTGGAACCGGGGAGCTGTTTTTT. This gives the protein CASSPISGSGTGELFF. The full variable domain, its missing parts supplied by reference TRBV18 and TRBJ2-2, is NAGVMQNPRHLVRRRGQEARLRCSPMKGHSHVYWYRQLPEEGLKFMVYLQKENIIDESGMPKERFSAEFPKEGPSILRIQQVVRGDSAAYFCASSPISGSGTGELFFGEGSRLTVL.

The rearrangement uses TRBV18 and TRBJ1-4; D not certain. Germline V gene lookup returns CDR1 KGHSH and CDR2 LQKENI. With 2 bases removed from V and 6 bases from J, the gap between germline ends came to 13 bases. The CDR3 consists of 15 residues. CDR3 coding DNA: TGTGCCAGCTCACCATTATCTTATTCGGATGAAAAACTGTTTTTT. This codes for CASSPLSYSDEKLFF.